The next 3 T cell receptor beta chains were all read from a single sample in a study of patients and donors after allogeneic stem cell transplantation. TCRdb independently ran MiXCR on the RT-PCR reads; one entry per CDR3 protein. The table has some 960,000 distinct CDR3 sequences, about a sixth seen once; the top ten hold 6%. The sample taken for sequencing was blood, either unsorted or a sorted T cell fraction (not recorded which). The receptors stem from a human donor who was either an allogeneic HSCT recipient or a stem cell or donor lymphocyte infusion donor (not recorded which). It is not recorded whose cells these are; they may come from a transplant donor.

This clonotype was detected a few times. This chain links TRBV4-1 with TRBJ2-5, with D unresolved. With 2 bases removed from V and 1 base from J, the gap between germline ends came to 8 bases. The germline V gene encodes CDR1 MGHRA and CDR2 YSYEKL. CDR3 size: 14 residues. The chain's CDR3 is CASSQPRTQETQYF. Here the CDR3 DNA reads TGCGCCAGCAGCCAACCCCGCACCCAAGAGACCCAGTACTTC.

V is TRBV6-1 and J is TRBJ2-1; no clear D gene. CDR1 and CDR2 from the germline V gene are MNHNS and SASEGT. The CDR3 runs to 14 residues. Trimming left V 6 bases short and J 1 base short, with 10 bases between. CDR3 amino acids: CASSTDHSYNEQFF. CDR3 bases: TGTGCCAGCAGCACGGACCATTCCTACAATGAGCAGTTCTTC.

This clonotype turned up a few times. The chain carries TRBV7-9 and TRBJ2-7; 12 bases align to TRBD1. The junction had 2 bases not matched to a gene; V was cut back by 0 bases and J by 11 bases. The CDR3 extends over 13 amino acids. Per germline, CDR1 SEHNR and CDR2 FQNEAQ (reference sequence). The CDR3 DNA reads TGTGCCAGCAGCTTAGCGGGACAGGGGGCAGAGTACTTC. Amino acid sequence: CASSLAGQGAEYF.